This paragraph covers one T cell receptor (beta chain) sequence. This entry comes from a study of cytomegalovirus exposure and HLA in healthy donors. This PCR relied on a set of 60 Vbeta primers and 13 Jbeta primers. Profiled with immunoSEQ multiplex PCR; TCRdb holds only in-frame clones, not every one. The data show approximately 68,000 clones, 75% seen once. This CDR3 is 15 amino acids long. Germline V gives CDR1 SGHAT, CDR2 FQNNGV. The J segment lost 6 bases and the V segment lost 5 bases, leaving 5 bases of the junction unmatched. Sequencing was performed on PBMCs. The sequence came from a woman in her twenties or thirties in good health and CMV-seropositive. The chain recombines TRBV11-2 with TRBJ2-1, with TRBD2 matching over 12 bases. The CDR3 loop is CASSPLLAGGNEQFF. CDR3 DNA: TGTGCCAGCAGCCCCCTACTAGCGGGAGGCAATGAGCAGTTCTTC.